This T cell receptor (beta chain) was captured in a study of blood T cell repertoires in COVID-19. The overall study: In each case, the material was cDNA or gDNA derived from T cells, B-cell-depleted T cells, or PBMCs.

Per the original methods: Amplification of reference gene primers was used by the study to estimate nucleated cell counts. The method was immunoSEQ multiplex PCR; TCRdb's version includes in-frame clones alone and lacks a portion of them. V, J and clone size are those of that table, while D and trimming were read from the DNA. Seen here are about 29,000 clones, 84% observed once, and the top ten hold 9% to 10%. V was clipped by 3 bases and J by 5 bases, with 10 bases between them. Germline V CDR1 and CDR2: SGHNT, YYREEE (reference sequence). This CDR3 is 13 amino acids long. The clonotype originates from an elderly man with active COVID-19. The chain links TRBV5-4 to TRBJ2-3; D ambiguous. Sequencing input: peripheral blood. CDR3 sequence: CASSYLVGDTQYF. CDR3 coding DNA: TGTGCCAGCAGCTACCTAGTGGGAGATACGCAGTATTTT.